This T cell receptor (beta chain) was sequenced for a study of cytomegalovirus exposure and HLA in healthy donors. Study-level information: Earlier work reported 117 million unique TCR beta sequences from roughly 180 million T cells. Caucasian-associated ancestry cluster membership applied to about four fifths of several hundred genotyped donors. Study-level results: On later analysis, the bulk of CMV-associated TCR beta chains appeared to be HLA-restricted. Reportedly, a later analysis found an Asian-associated ancestry cluster had fewer N-insertions than the approximately 600-donor mean.

V was trimmed by 3 bases and J by 10 bases, leaving 14 bases between them. Germline values: CDR1 SGDLS, CDR2 YYNGEE. The CDR3 totals 13 residues. Turning to this clone: Its matching antigen is unknown.

It was with 60 Vbeta and 13 Jbeta primers that the PCR ran. The method was immunoSEQ multiplex PCR; TCRdb's version includes in-frame clones alone and lacks a portion of them. The table lists 76,000 or so clones, around 72% of them singletons. The chain carries TRBV9 and TRBJ2-1; a possible D gene is TRBD1 (6 bases). The specimen sequenced was PBMCs. This receptor was taken from a woman in her thirties or forties in good health and CMV-seropositive. CDR3 sequence reads: CASSEGVGQEQFF. In DNA form, the CDR3 reads TGTGCCAGCAGCGAGGGGGTTGGGCAAGAGCAGTTCTTC.